A selection of T cell receptor beta chains follows, all from one sample in a study of blood T cells in healthy people across ages. TCRdb itself ran the 5' RACE reads through MiXCR, one entry per CDR3 protein. The sample has about 1.8 million distinct CDR3 sequences, less than 50% seen once. The sample taken for sequencing was blood. Receptor source: a middle-aged woman in good health. CDR3s include the opening cysteine and the closing phenylalanine or tryptophan. D genes are given only for firm matches. Clone size is shown for a subset of rows, as once, few, many or a class of expanded clone.

j_gene: TRBJ2-7
v_gene: TRBV20-1
abundance: few
d_gene: NA
CDR3aa: CSAKGWGHNSYEQYF
CDR3nt: TGCAGTGCCAAAGGCTGGGGTCACAACTCCTACGAGCAGTACTTC

j_gene: TRBJ2-1
v_gene: TRBV27
abundance: NA
d_gene: NA
CDR3aa: CASSLWQGMHNEQFF
CDR3nt: TGTGCCAGCAGTTTATGGCAGGGGATGCACAATGAGCAGTTCTTC

j_gene: TRBJ2-5
v_gene: TRBV10-3
abundance: few
d_gene: TRBD1
CDR3aa: CATGTGRPKETQYF
CDR3nt: TGTGCCACCGGGACAGGGAGACCTAAAGAGACCCAGTACTTC

j_gene: TRBJ2-5
v_gene: TRBV7-9
abundance: few
d_gene: NA
CDR3aa: CASSPSPLGETQYF
CDR3nt: TGTGCCAGCAGCCCCTCCCCCTTGGGAGAGACCCAGTACTTC

j_gene: TRBJ1-2
v_gene: TRBV4-3
abundance: few
d_gene: TRBD1
CDR3aa: CASSQMTGAGYTF
CDR3nt: TGCGCCAGCAGCCAGATGACAGGGGCTGGCTACACCTTC

j_gene: TRBJ2-5
v_gene: TRBV7-2
abundance: many
d_gene: NA
CDR3aa: CASTYHRTDQETQYF
CDR3nt: TGTGCCAGCACCTACCACCGGACAGACCAAGAGACCCAGTACTTC

j_gene: TRBJ1-1
v_gene: TRBV5-1
abundance: NA
d_gene: NA
CDR3aa: CASSSGTLGNTEAFF
CDR3nt: TGCGCCAGCAGCTCGGGAACCCTGGGGAACACTGAAGCTTTCTTT

j_gene: TRBJ2-1
v_gene: TRBV12-5
abundance: NA
d_gene: NA
CDR3aa: CASGTLGRPNEQFF
CDR3nt: TGTGCTAGTGGTACCCTGGGCAGGCCCAATGAGCAGTTCTTC

j_gene: TRBJ2-2
v_gene: TRBV12-3/TRBV12-4
abundance: NA
d_gene: NA
CDR3aa: CASTPGGRASTGELFF
CDR3nt: TGTGCCAGCACCCCGGGCGGCAGGGCAAGCACCGGGGAGCTGTTTTTT

j_gene: TRBJ2-5
v_gene: TRBV9
abundance: NA
d_gene: NA
CDR3aa: CASSVGGSETQYF
CDR3nt: TGTGCCAGCAGCGTAGGGGGATCGGAGACCCAGTACTTC

j_gene: TRBJ1-6
v_gene: TRBV5-6
abundance: NA
d_gene: NA
CDR3aa: CASSGGTDYNSPLHF
CDR3nt: TGTGCCAGCAGCGGGGGGACCGATTATAATTCACCCCTCCACTTT

j_gene: TRBJ2-7
v_gene: TRBV6-5
abundance: once
d_gene: NA
CDR3aa: CASSHSYSYEQYF
CDR3nt: TGTGCCAGCAGTCACTCCTACTCCTACGAGCAGTACTTC

j_gene: TRBJ1-1
v_gene: TRBV5-1
abundance: NA
d_gene: NA
CDR3aa: CASSPLSGRGTEAFF
CDR3nt: TGCGCCAGCAGCCCCCTCTCAGGGAGGGGAACTGAAGCTTTCTTT

j_gene: TRBJ2-7
v_gene: TRBV7-9
abundance: NA
d_gene: NA
CDR3aa: CASSSMTDNYEQYF
CDR3nt: TGTGCCAGCAGCTCCATGACAGACAACTACGAGCAGTACTTC

j_gene: TRBJ2-7
v_gene: TRBV12-3/TRBV12-4
abundance: NA
d_gene: TRBD1
CDR3aa: CASSFYPGGPYEQYF
CDR3nt: TGTGCCAGCAGTTTTTACCCAGGGGGACCCTACGAGCAGTACTTC

j_gene: TRBJ1-2
v_gene: TRBV5-1
abundance: NA
d_gene: NA
CDR3aa: CASSFTGQGYGYTF
CDR3nt: TGCGCCAGCAGCTTTACGGGACAAGGGTATGGCTACACCTTC

j_gene: TRBJ2-7
v_gene: TRBV20-1
abundance: NA
d_gene: TRBD1
CDR3aa: CSARSGTEVSYEQYF
CDR3nt: TGCAGTGCTAGATCCGGGACAGAGGTCTCCTACGAGCAGTACTTC

j_gene: TRBJ2-5
v_gene: TRBV12-3/TRBV12-4
abundance: many
d_gene: NA
CDR3aa: CASSLARRETQYF
CDR3nt: TGTGCCAGCAGTTTAGCCAGGAGGGAGACCCAGTACTTC

j_gene: TRBJ2-3
v_gene: TRBV5-6
abundance: few
d_gene: NA
CDR3aa: CASSSNRGSHGTDTQYF
CDR3nt: TGTGCCAGCAGCTCCAATCGGGGGAGCCACGGCACAGATACGCAGTATTTT

j_gene: TRBJ2-3
v_gene: TRBV6-5
abundance: NA
d_gene: NA
CDR3aa: CASTAPLSGDPATQYF
CDR3nt: TGTGCCAGCACGGCTCCCCTCTCAGGTGACCCAGCAACGCAGTATTTT

j_gene: TRBJ2-3
v_gene: TRBV2
abundance: NA
d_gene: TRBD2
CDR3aa: CACRSPGLGRGDTQYF
CDR3nt: TGTGCCTGCAGGAGCCCCGGACTAGGGAGGGGAGATACGCAGTATTTT

j_gene: TRBJ2-1
v_gene: TRBV7-2
abundance: NA
d_gene: NA
CDR3aa: CASNPIGGGNEQFF
CDR3nt: TGTGCCAGCAACCCGATCGGAGGGGGCAATGAGCAGTTCTTC

j_gene: TRBJ2-1
v_gene: TRBV12-3/TRBV12-4
abundance: few
d_gene: TRBD1
CDR3aa: CASTPGQGGDNEQFF
CDR3nt: TGTGCCAGCACTCCGGGACAGGGGGGAGACAATGAGCAGTTCTTC

j_gene: TRBJ2-1
v_gene: TRBV20-1
abundance: few
d_gene: TRBD1
CDR3aa: CSAIPGQADNEQFF
CDR3nt: TGCAGTGCTATTCCGGGACAGGCCGACAATGAGCAGTTCTTC

j_gene: TRBJ1-2
v_gene: TRBV5-1
abundance: NA
d_gene: NA
CDR3aa: CASSKDSYGYTF
CDR3nt: TGTGCCAGCAGTAAAGACTCCTATGGCTACACCTTC

j_gene: TRBJ2-5
v_gene: TRBV7-8
abundance: NA
d_gene: NA
CDR3aa: CASSLSGASGETQYF
CDR3nt: TGTGCCAGCAGCTTATCAGGGGCCTCAGGGGAGACCCAGTACTTC

j_gene: TRBJ2-1
v_gene: TRBV7-2
abundance: many
d_gene: NA
CDR3aa: CASSTYNEQFF
CDR3nt: TGTGCCAGCAGTACCTACAATGAGCAGTTCTTC

j_gene: TRBJ1-2
v_gene: TRBV28
abundance: NA
d_gene: NA
CDR3aa: CASIQEGVYGYTF
CDR3nt: TGTGCCAGCATCCAGGAAGGCGTTTATGGCTACACCTTC

j_gene: TRBJ2-7
v_gene: TRBV4-1
abundance: NA
d_gene: TRBD1
CDR3aa: CASSLTDRRSSYEQYF
CDR3nt: TGCGCCAGCAGCCTAACGGACAGGCGGAGCTCCTACGAGCAGTACTTC

j_gene: TRBJ1-1
v_gene: TRBV4-3
abundance: NA
d_gene: NA
CDR3aa: CASSQVVSGTNTEAFF
CDR3nt: TGCGCCAGCAGCCAAGTGGTCTCGGGCACCAACACTGAAGCTTTCTTT

j_gene: TRBJ1-2
v_gene: TRBV29-1
abundance: few
d_gene: NA
CDR3aa: CSVETANYGYTF
CDR3nt: TGCAGCGTTGAAACAGCTAACTATGGCTACACCTTC

j_gene: TRBJ2-5
v_gene: TRBV12-3/TRBV12-4
abundance: NA
d_gene: NA
CDR3aa: CASSLGWDSGETQYF
CDR3nt: TGTGCCAGCAGTTTGGGGTGGGATAGTGGGGAGACCCAGTACTTC

j_gene: TRBJ1-2
v_gene: TRBV6-2/TRBV6-3
abundance: NA
d_gene: NA
CDR3aa: CASRLTGPLYGYTF
CDR3nt: TGTGCCAGCAGGCTGACAGGCCCCCTCTATGGCTACACCTTC

j_gene: TRBJ1-5
v_gene: TRBV11-2
abundance: NA
d_gene: TRBD1
CDR3aa: CASSLGDRELSAPSNQPQHF
CDR3nt: TGTGCCAGCAGCTTAGGAGACAGGGAGTTATCAGCCCCTAGCAATCAGCCCCAGCATTTT

j_gene: TRBJ2-6
v_gene: TRBV15
abundance: NA
d_gene: NA
CDR3aa: CATSYLWAGPPGANVLTF
CDR3nt: TGTGCCACCAGCTATTTGTGGGCAGGCCCTCCTGGGGCCAACGTCCTGACTTTC

j_gene: TRBJ2-5
v_gene: TRBV4-3
abundance: NA
d_gene: NA
CDR3aa: CASSQDVWVQGETQYF
CDR3nt: TGCGCCAGCAGCCAAGATGTTTGGGTCCAGGGAGAGACCCAGTACTTC

j_gene: TRBJ1-5
v_gene: TRBV20-1
abundance: NA
d_gene: NA
CDR3aa: CSARDAPRGQPQHF
CDR3nt: TGCAGTGCTAGAGATGCACCCCGGGGTCAGCCCCAGCATTTT